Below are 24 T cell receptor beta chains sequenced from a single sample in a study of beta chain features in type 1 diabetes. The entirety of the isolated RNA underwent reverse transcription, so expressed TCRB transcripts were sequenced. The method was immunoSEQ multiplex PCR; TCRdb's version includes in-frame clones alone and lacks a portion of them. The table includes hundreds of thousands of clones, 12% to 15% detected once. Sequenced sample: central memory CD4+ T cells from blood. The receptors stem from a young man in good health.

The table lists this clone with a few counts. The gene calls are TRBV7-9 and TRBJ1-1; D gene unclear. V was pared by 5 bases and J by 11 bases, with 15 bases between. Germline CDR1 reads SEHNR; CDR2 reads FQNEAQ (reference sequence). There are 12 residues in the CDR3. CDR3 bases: TGTGCCAGCAGCCCGGACCGGAGCGGGGCTTTCTTT. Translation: CASSPDRSGAFF.

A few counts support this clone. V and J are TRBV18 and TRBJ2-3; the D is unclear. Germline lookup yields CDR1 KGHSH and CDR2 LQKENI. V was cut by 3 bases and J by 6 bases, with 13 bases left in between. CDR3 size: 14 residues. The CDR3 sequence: CASSPGTPRDTQYF. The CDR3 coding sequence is TGTGCCAGCTCACCGGGAACCCCGCGTGATACGCAGTATTTT.

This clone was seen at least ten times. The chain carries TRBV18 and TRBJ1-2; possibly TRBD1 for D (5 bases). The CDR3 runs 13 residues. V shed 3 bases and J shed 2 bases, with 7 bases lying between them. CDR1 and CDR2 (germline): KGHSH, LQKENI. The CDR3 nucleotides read TGTGCCAGCTCACCCTCAGGGAACTATGGCTACACCTTC. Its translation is CASSPSGNYGYTF.

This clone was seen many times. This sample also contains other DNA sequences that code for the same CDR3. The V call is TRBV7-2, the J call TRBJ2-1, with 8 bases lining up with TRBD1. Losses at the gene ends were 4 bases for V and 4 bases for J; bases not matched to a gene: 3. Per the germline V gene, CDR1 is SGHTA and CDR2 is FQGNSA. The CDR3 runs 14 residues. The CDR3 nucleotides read TGTGCCAGCAGCTCGCAGGGGGCGTACAATGAGCAGTTCTTC. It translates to CASSSQGAYNEQFF.

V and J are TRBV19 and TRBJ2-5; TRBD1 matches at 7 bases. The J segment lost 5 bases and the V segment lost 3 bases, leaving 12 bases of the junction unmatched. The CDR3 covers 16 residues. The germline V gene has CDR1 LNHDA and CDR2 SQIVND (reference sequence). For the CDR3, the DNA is TGTGCCAGTAGTATTAGGTCAGGGGGTCATTCGGAGACCCAGTACTTC. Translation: CASSIRSGGHSETQYF.

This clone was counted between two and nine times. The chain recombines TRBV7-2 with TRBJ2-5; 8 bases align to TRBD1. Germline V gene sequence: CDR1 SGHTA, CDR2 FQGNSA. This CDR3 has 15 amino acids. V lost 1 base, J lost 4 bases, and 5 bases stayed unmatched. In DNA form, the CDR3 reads TGTGCCAGCAGCTTAGTAGGACAGGGTTTAGAGACCCAGTACTTC. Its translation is CASSLVGQGLETQYF.

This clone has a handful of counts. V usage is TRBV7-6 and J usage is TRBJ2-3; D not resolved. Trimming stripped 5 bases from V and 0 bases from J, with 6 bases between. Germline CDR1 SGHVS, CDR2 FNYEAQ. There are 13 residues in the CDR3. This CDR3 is CASSRVSTDTQYF. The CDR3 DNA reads TGTGCCAGCAGCCGCGTAAGCACAGATACGCAGTATTTT.

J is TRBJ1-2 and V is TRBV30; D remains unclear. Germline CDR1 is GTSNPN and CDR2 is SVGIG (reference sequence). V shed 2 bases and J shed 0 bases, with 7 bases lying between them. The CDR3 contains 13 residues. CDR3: CAWSPGTNYGYTF. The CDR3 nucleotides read TGTGCCTGGAGTCCGGGAACTAACTATGGCTACACCTTC.

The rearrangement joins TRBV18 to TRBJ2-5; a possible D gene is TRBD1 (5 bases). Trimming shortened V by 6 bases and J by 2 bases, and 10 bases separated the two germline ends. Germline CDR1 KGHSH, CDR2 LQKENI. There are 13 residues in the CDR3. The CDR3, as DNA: TGTGCCAGCTCCCAGGGTGGTCAAGAGACCCAGTACTTC. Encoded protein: CASSQGGQETQYF.

The CDR3 region is CASTPGGLRNTIYF. The CDR3 bases are TGTGCCAGCACCCCGGGGGGGCTCCGAAACACCATATATTTT. This chain connects TRBV11-2 to TRBJ1-3, with D possibly matching TRBD1 (6 bases). The V end was cut by 7 bases, the J end by 5 bases, with 15 bases between. Germline CDR1 is SGHAT and CDR2 is FQNNGV. This CDR3 region has 14 residues.

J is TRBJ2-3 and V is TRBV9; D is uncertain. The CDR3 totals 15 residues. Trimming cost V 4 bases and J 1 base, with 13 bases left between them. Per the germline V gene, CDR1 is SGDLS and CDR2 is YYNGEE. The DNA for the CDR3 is TGTGCCAGCAGCCGCCTGGGAACAGGCACAGATACGCAGTATTTT. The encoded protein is CASSRLGTGTDTQYF.

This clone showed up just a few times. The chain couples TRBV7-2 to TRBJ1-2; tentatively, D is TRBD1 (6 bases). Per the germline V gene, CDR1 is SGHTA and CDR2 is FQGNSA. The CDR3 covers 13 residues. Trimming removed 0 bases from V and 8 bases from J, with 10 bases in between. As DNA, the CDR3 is TGTGCCAGCAGCTTAGCGAGCCAGGGGGGCTACACCTTC. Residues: CASSLASQGGYTF.

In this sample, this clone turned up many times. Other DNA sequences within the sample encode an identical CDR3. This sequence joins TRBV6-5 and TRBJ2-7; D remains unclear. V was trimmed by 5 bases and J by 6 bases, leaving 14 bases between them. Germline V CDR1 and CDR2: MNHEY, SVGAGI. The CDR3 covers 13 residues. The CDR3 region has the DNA TGTGCCAGCAGTGAAGCATCGGAACTCGAGCAGTACGTC. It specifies CASSEASELEQYV.

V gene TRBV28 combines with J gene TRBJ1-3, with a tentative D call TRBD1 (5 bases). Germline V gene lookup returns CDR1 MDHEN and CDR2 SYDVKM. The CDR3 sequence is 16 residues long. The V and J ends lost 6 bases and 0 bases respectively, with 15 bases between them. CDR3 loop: CASSPGGRNSGNTIYF. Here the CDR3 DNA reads TGTGCCAGCAGCCCGGGGGGACGCAACTCTGGAAACACCATATATTTT.

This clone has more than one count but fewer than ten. The CDR3 DNA reads TGTGCCAGCAGTTTAGCCCAGGGGATGGGGGAGCAGTACGTC. Its translation is CASSLAQGMGEQYV. This chain uses TRBV27 with TRBJ2-7; maybe TRBD1 (6 bases). The CDR3 is 14 amino acids. V was pared by 2 bases and J by 7 bases, with 15 bases between. Germline V gene lookup returns CDR1 MNHEY and CDR2 SMNVEV (reference sequence).

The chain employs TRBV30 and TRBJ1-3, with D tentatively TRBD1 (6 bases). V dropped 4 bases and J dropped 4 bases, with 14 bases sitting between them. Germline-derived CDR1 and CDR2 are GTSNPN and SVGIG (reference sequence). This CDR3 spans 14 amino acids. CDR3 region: CAWNARGSGNTIYF. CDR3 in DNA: TGTGCCTGGAACGCTAGGGGGTCCGGAAACACCATATATTTT.

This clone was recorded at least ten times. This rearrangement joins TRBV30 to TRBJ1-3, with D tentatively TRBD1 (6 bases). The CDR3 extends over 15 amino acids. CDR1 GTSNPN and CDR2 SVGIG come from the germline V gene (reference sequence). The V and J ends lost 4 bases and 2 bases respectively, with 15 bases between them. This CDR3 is CAWNKYRVTGNTIYF. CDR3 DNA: TGTGCCTGGAATAAGTACAGGGTGACTGGAAACACCATATATTTT.

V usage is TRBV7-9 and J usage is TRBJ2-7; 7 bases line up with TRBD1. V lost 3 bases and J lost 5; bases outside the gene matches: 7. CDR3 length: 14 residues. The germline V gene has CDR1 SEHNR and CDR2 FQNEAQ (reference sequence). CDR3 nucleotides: TGTGCCAGCAGCTTTGCAGGGGGAAAGGACGAGCAGTACTTC. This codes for CASSFAGGKDEQYF.

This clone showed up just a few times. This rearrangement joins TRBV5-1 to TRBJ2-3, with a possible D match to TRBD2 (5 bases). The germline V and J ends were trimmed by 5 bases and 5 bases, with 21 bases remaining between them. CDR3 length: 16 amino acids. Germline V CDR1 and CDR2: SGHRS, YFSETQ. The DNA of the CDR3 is TGCGCCAGCAGTCCACGGTCGGGGATCGATGGAGATACGCAGTATTTT. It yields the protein CASSPRSGIDGDTQYF.

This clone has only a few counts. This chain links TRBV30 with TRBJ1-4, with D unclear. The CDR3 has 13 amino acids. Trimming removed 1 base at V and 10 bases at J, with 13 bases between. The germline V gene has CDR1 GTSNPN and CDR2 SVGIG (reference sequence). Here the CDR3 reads CAWSEALGGKLFF. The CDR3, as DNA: TGTGCCTGGAGTGAGGCTTTGGGCGGAAAACTGTTTTTT.

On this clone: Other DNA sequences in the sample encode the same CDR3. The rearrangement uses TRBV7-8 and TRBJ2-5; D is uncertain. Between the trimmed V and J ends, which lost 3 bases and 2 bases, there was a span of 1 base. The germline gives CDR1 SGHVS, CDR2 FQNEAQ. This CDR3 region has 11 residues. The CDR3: CASSLQETQYF. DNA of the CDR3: TGTGCCAGCAGCTTGCAAGAGACCCAGTACTTC.

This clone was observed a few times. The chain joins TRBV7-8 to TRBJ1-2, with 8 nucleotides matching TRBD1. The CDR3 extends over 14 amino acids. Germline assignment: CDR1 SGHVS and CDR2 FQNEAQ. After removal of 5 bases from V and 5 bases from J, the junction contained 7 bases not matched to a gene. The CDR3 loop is CASSEDRVWYGYTF. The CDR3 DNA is TGTGCCAGCAGCGAGGACAGGGTGTGGTATGGCTACACCTTC.

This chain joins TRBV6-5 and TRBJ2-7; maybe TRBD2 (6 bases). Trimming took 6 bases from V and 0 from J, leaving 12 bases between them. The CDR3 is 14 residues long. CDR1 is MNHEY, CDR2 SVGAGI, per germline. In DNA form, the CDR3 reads TGTGCCAGCAGGGGGACTTCGAGCTCCTACGAGCAGTACGTC. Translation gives CASRGTSSSYEQYV.

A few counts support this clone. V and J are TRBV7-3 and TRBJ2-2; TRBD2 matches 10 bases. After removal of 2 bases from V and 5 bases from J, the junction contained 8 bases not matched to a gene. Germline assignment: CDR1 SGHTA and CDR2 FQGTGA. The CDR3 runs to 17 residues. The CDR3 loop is CASSLVSGLAATGELFF. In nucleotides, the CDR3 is TGTGCCAGCAGCTTAGTAAGTGGACTAGCGGCAACCGGGGAGCTGTTTTTT.